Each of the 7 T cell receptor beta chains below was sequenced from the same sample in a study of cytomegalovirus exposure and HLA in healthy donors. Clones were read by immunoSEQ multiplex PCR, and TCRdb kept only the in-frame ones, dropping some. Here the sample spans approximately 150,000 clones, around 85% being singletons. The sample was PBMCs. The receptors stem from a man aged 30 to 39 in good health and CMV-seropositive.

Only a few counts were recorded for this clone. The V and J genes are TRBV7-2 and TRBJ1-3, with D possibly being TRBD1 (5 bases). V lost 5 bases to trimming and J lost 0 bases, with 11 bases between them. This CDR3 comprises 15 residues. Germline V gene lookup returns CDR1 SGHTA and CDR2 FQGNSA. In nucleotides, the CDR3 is TGTGCCAGCAGCCCGGACACCGGCTCTGGAAACACCATATATTTT. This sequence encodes CASSPDTGSGNTIYF. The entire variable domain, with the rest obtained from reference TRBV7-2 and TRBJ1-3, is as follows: GAGVSQSPSNKVTEKGKDVELRCDPISGHTALYWYRQSLGQGLEFLIYFQGNSAPDKSGLPSDRFSAERTGGSVSTLTIQRTQQEDSAVYLCASSPDTGSGNTIYFGEGSWLTVV.

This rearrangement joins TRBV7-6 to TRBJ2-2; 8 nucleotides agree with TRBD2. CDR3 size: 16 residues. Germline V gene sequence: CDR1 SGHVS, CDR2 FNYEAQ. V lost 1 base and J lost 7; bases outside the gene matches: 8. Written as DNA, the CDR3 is TGTGCCAGCAGCTTAGGGCCCGGGAGGGATATCGGGGAGCTGTTTTTT. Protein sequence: CASSLGPGRDIGELFF.

The CDR3, as DNA: TGTGCCAGCACCATCCTCCCCAGGACAGGGGACTACGAGCAGTACTTC. Its protein product is CASTILPRTGDYEQYF. V gene TRBV11-2 combines with J gene TRBJ2-7, with 9 nucleotides matching TRBD1. The CDR3 runs 16 residues. CDR1 is SGHAT and CDR2 is FQNNGV in the germline V gene. J was trimmed by 3 bases and V by 7 bases; bases with no gene match: 13. The full variable domain, in which reference TRBV11-2 and TRBJ2-7 provide the parts outside the CDR3, is EAGVAQSPRYKIIEKRQSVAFWCNPISGHATLYWYQQILGQGPKLLIQFQNNGVVDDSQLPKDRFSAERLKGVDSTLKIQPAKLEDSAVYLCASTILPRTGDYEQYFGPGTRLTVT.

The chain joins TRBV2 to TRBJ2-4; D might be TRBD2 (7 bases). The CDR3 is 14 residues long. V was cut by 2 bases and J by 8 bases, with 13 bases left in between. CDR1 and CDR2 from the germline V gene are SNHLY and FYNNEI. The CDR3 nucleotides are TGTGCCAGCAGTGAAAGGGGGGGAAGGGACATTCAGTACTTC. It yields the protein CASSERGGRDIQYF.

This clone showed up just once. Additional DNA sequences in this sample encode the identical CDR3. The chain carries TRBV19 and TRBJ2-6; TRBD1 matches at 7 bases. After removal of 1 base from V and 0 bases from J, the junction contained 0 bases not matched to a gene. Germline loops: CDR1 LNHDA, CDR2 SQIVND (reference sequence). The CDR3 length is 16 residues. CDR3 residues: CASSIAGGSGANVLTF. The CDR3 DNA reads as TGTGCCAGTAGTATAGCAGGGGGCTCTGGGGCCAACGTCCTGACTTTC. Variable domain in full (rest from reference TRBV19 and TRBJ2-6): DGGITQSPKYLFRKEGQNVTLSCEQNLNHDAMYWYRQDPGQGLRLIYYSQIVNDFQKGDIAEGYSVSREKKESFPLTVTSAQKNPTAFYLCASSIAGGSGANVLTFGAGSRLTVL.

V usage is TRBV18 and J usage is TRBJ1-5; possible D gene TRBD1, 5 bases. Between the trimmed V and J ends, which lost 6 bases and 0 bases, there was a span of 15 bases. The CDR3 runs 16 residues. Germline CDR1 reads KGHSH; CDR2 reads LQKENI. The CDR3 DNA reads TGTGCCAGCTCGCCGGACAACGTCTATAGCAATCAGCCCCAGCATTTT. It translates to CASSPDNVYSNQPQHF.

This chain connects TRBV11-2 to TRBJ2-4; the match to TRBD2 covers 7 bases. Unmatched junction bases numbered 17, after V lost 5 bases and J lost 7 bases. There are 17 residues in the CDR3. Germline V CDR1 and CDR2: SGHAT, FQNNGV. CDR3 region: CASSHLVPGGGDNIQYF. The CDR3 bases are TGTGCCAGCAGCCACTTAGTCCCTGGCGGGGGAGATAACATTCAGTACTTC.